This TCR beta chain comes out of a study of T cell responses to AZD1222 COVID-19 vaccine (dated by TCRdb to the early 2020s). A note on the overall study: AZD1222 recipients given second doses at about 4 weeks or at about 12 weeks were pooled, since spike-specific TCR depth and breadth were not found to differ between the two schedules. TCR sequencing covered more than 230 trial participants: 200 to 210 given two doses of AZD1222 and approximately 26 given two doses of MenACWY control vaccine. Trial participants were enrolled by age into 18-55, 56-69 and 70-plus year subgroups, with about 150, 28 and 57 TCR-sequenced participants respectively. What the work shows at the level of the full study, not this receptor alone: Reportedly, almost half of the unique spike-specific TCRs recognized epitopes lying outside the regions that are mutated in the B.1.351 and B.1.1.7 variants. Spike-specific TCR breadth and depth rose significantly after two AZD1222 doses compared with day 0 and with MenACWY recipients. In the small 56-69-year group, the increase in depth fell short of significance, most likely because of low power. Conclusions about previously exposed vaccinees were limited because only six AZD1222 recipients were SARS-CoV-2 seropositive at baseline. Vaccine-associated CD4 TCRs spanned the whole spike protein, with dominant responses in regions 160-218 and 743-854. No day 14 peak-response samples were available, so repertoires were characterized only after the peak T cell response. Participants were mostly white British and included more females than males, and it was suggested by the authors that clonal diversity may have been underestimated.

Concerning this clone: Its cognate antigen has yet to be identified. Base quality data are lacking; no much larger clone is found one base away. Other DNA sequences in this specimen translate into the identical CDR3.

The CDR3, cysteine through phenylalanine, is 16 amino acids long. Of the read, only the CDR3 DNA is kept; its 48 bases are in frame from base 1. V loses 0 bases of germline sequence and J loses 0 bases, and the interval between the two ends is 9 bases. CDR1 and CDR2 (SGHDN, FVKESK) derive from the germline V gene. In the paper's terms, the time point label means: baseline before first vaccination. The vaccinee samples were drawn from two UK trials, COV001 and COV002, one of which was a single-blind randomized controlled phase 2/3 trial testing AZD1222 (ChAdOx1 nCoV-19) in healthy adults. For TCRbeta chain sequencing, PBMC samples were collected from trial participants at day 0 and at day 28 after the second dose. The CDR3 regions of human TCRbeta chains were subjected to immunosequencing. Processing in the source paper ran as follows. TCRs in the repertoires were matched against a reference library of SARS-CoV-2-specific TCRs that had been generated with the MIRA antigen-specificity platform. Breadth meant the fraction of unique TCRs that were SARS-CoV-2-associated, whereas depth meant the fraction of total T cells that were SARS-CoV-2-associated. Each spike-specific TCR was assigned to its reactive spike region and to a CD4 or CD8 class using the MIRA data. Log10-transformed breadth and depth values were compared by one-way ANOVA with Sidak's multiple comparisons tests. TCRdb mirrors the immuneACCESS table, restricted to in-frame sequences. Some clones are absent from its copies; in checked studies, under half trace to an unresolved V gene, and the reason for the others is unknown. That table supplies the V and J calls and clone size; D and trimming were determined from the DNA. A total of around 160,000 clones appear in this sample, about 92% of them only once. 1.5% to 2% of the sample lies in the top ten.

This TCR derives from an adult in good health. This chain is built from TRBV14 and TRBJ2-1, with the D gene uncertain. This sample comprised peripheral blood, obtained on day 0 of AZD1222 vaccination. The bases are TGTGCCAGCAGCCAAGATCCTACAGACTCCTACAATGAGCAGTTCTTC. This gives the protein CASSQDPTDSYNEQFF.